The clone carrying this T cell receptor beta chain has just one count. The antigen remains unidentified. The data were taken from a study of monozygotic twins with cystic fibrosis. Clones were read by immunoSEQ multiplex PCR, and TCRdb kept only the in-frame ones, dropping some. This table holds tens of thousands of clones, approximately 90% found once. Points from the study as a whole: The repertoire was suggested to be naive-dominated, clonality median around 0.0093.

The germline V and J ends were trimmed by 4 bases and 1 base, with 7 bases remaining between them. Germline values: CDR1 LGHNA, CDR2 YSLEER. The CDR3 sequence is 13 residues long. Sequenced material: blood. The source is a girl aged 2 to 9 with cystic fibrosis. The rearrangement joins TRBV4-3 to TRBJ1-1; a weak D match, TRBD1 (6 bases). CDR3: CASSLDRNTEAFF. Here the CDR3 DNA reads TGCGCCAGCAGCCTGGACAGGAACACTGAAGCTTTCTTT.